This TCR beta chain was obtained from a study of cytomegalovirus exposure and HLA in healthy donors. Primers included in the PCR were 60 Vbeta and 13 Jbeta primers. Original analysis: An analysis performed later counted roughly 79 million unique TCR beta chains (roughly 11 million of them shared). Clones were sequenced by immunoSEQ multiplex PCR, and TCRdb holds only the in-frame ones, with some missing. The V and J calls and clone size were taken over from that table, and D and trimming were inferred from the DNA. The top ten clones hold roughly an eighth of a sample with some 42,000 clones, about 50% of them seen once. Germline loops: CDR1 SNHLY, CDR2 FYNNEI. V was cut by 6 bases and J by 2 bases, with 2 bases left in between. This CDR3 has 11 amino acids.

The material sequenced was PBMCs. V and J are TRBV2 and TRBJ2-1; D is ambiguous. This receptor was taken from a human donor in good health. The CDR3 region is CASSTYNEQFF. CDR3 in DNA: TGTGCCAGCAGCACCTACAATGAGCAGTTCTTC.